These 10 T cell receptor beta chains were sequenced from one sample in a study of PD-1 blockade in classical Hodgkin lymphoma. The method was immunoSEQ multiplex PCR; TCRdb's version includes in-frame clones alone and lacks a portion of them. The table has more than 25,000 clones, roughly 88% seen once; the top ten hold around 6.7%. Autologous stem cell transplantation was followed by relapse in every patient, and brentuximab vedotin exposure varied. From thawed PBMCs, magnetic negative selection was used to isolate the CD8+ T cells. The sequences come from CD8+ T cells from blood, collected at baseline. These receptors were collected from a human donor with classical Hodgkin lymphoma.

This chain links TRBV4-1 with TRBJ1-1, with 8 bases identical to TRBD1. Germline CDR1 is MGHRA and CDR2 is YSYEKL. CDR3 size: 16 residues. After removal of 3 bases from V and 4 bases from J, the junction contained 10 bases not matched to a gene. The CDR3 region is CASSHLKTGGSTEAFF. The CDR3 region has the DNA TGCGCCAGCAGCCACCTAAAAACAGGGGGAAGCACTGAAGCTTTCTTT.

This clone was seen a single time. The chain carries TRBV9 and TRBJ2-5; possible D gene TRBD1, 5 bases. The germline V gene encodes CDR1 SGDLS and CDR2 YYNGEE. There are 15 residues in the CDR3. V was pared by 6 bases and J by 2 bases, with 17 bases between. The CDR3 is CASTRTHKTQETQYF. The DNA of the CDR3 is TGTGCCAGCACCAGGACACACAAAACGCAAGAGACCCAGTACTTC.

The chain uses TRBV27 and TRBJ2-3; 7 nucleotides match TRBD2. V dropped 3 bases and J dropped 0; count of bases not matched to a gene: 3. This CDR3 is built from 15 residues. Germline CDR1 reads MNHEY; CDR2 reads SMNVEV (reference sequence). The DNA for the CDR3 is TGTGCCAGCAGTTTCCTAGCGGCCAGCACAGATACGCAGTATTTT. Its translation: CASSFLAASTDTQYF.

The chain combines TRBV7-6 with TRBJ1-4; weak D call: TRBD1 (6 bases). Germline CDR1 is SGHVS and CDR2 is FNYEAQ. Trimming took off 1 base at V and 8 bases at J, with 11 bases between the two ends. This CDR3 is built from 14 residues. The CDR3 region is CASSLGGGQEKLFF. The CDR3 region has the DNA TGTGCCAGCAGCTTAGGGGGGGGCCAGGAAAAACTGTTTTTT.

The CDR3 coding sequence is TGTGCCAGCAGTGAAAGGAAGAGGGTCGGGAGGGAGAACACCGGGGAGCTGTTTTTT. Its protein is CASSERKRVGRENTGELFF. The chain uses TRBV6-1 and TRBJ2-2; 8 positions match TRBD2. V lost 2 bases to trimming and J lost 1 base; unmatched junction nucleotides: 12. The V gene's germline CDR1 is MNHNS and CDR2 SASEGT. The CDR3 has 19 amino acids.

The chain uses TRBV5-1 and TRBJ2-5; D gene unclear. From germline, CDR1 is SGHRS and CDR2 YFSETQ. The V gene lost 4 bases and the J gene lost 4 bases, with 20 bases spanning the gap. The CDR3 runs to 16 residues. The CDR3 loop reads CASSTGRPTLGETQYF. CDR3 DNA sequence: TGCGCCAGCAGCACCGGACGACCGACTTTAGGAGAGACCCAGTACTTC. The whole variable domain, remainder taken from reference TRBV5-1 and TRBJ2-5, is KAGVTQTPRYLIKTRGQQVTLSCSPISGHRSVSWYQQTPGQGLQFLFEYFSETQRNKGNFPGRFSGRQFSNSRSEMNVSTLELGDSALYLCASSTGRPTLGETQYFGPGTRLLVL.

The chain recombines TRBV5-4 with TRBJ2-7, with a tentative D call TRBD1 (5 bases). The CDR3 totals 14 residues. Germline-derived CDR1 and CDR2 are SGHNT and YYREEE (reference sequence). V lost 0 bases and J 2 bases, leaving 9 bases between the germline ends. CDR3 coding DNA: TGTGCCAGCAGCTTGGACAGGACCCCCTACGAGCAGTACTTC. It encodes CASSLDRTPYEQYF.

This rearrangement joins TRBV7-6 to TRBJ2-7; D might be TRBD1 (5 bases). Trimming removed 5 bases from V and 1 base from J, with 12 bases in between. The CDR3 totals 14 residues. In germline, CDR1 is SGHVS, CDR2 FNYEAQ. CDR3 nucleotide sequence: TGTGCCAGCAGCCCTAAAGGGGAATCCTACGAGCAGTACTTC. Its protein is CASSPKGESYEQYF.

The chain recombines TRBV7-9 with TRBJ1-2; D ambiguous. Germline assignment: CDR1 SEHNR and CDR2 FQNEAQ (reference sequence). The CDR3 is 15 amino acids. V dropped 3 bases and J dropped 0 bases, with 11 bases sitting between them. In DNA, the CDR3 is TGTGCCAGCAGCTTGCCCCGACAAACTAACTATGGCTACACCTTC. It translates to CASSLPRQTNYGYTF.

The chain recombines TRBV28 with TRBJ1-2; D gene ambiguous. CDR3 size: 16 residues. V lost 4 bases and J 4 bases, leaving 19 bases between the germline ends. Germline CDR1 and CDR2: MDHEN and SYDVKM. CDR3 in amino acids: CASSYSRLITGYGYTF. The CDR3 region has the DNA TGTGCCAGCAGTTATAGCAGACTTATCACGGGCTATGGCTACACCTTC.